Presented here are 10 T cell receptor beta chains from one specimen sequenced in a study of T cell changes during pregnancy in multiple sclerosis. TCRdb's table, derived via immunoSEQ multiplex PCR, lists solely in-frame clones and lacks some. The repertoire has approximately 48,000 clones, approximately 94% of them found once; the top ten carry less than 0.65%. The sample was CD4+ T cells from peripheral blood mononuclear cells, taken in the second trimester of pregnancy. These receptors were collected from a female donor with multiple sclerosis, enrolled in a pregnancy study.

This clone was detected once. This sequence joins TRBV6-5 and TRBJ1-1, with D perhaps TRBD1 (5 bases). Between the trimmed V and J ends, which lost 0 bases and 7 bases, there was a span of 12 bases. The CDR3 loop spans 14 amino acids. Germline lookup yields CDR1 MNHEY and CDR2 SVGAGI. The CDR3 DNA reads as TGTGCCAGCAGTTACTCAGGGGTTCCTAATGAAGCTTTCTTT. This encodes CASSYSGVPNEAFF.

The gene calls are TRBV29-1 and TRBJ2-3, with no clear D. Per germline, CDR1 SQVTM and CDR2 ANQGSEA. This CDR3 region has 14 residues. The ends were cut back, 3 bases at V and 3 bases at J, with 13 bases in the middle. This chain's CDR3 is CSVDLSRQTDTQYF. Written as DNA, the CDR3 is TGCAGCGTTGACTTGTCCAGGCAGACAGATACGCAGTATTTT.

CDR3 nucleotide sequence: TGTGCCAGCAGCTCTAATGGGGCGGGGCCCGGGGAGCTGTTTTTT. As protein: CASSSNGAGPGELFF. The J gene is TRBJ2-2, the V gene TRBV7-3; tentative D call: TRBD2 (6 bases). The V and J ends lost 4 bases and 6 bases respectively, with 15 bases between them. From germline, CDR1 is SGHTA and CDR2 FQGTGA. The length of the CDR3 is 15 residues. The whole variable domain, remainder taken from reference TRBV7-3 and TRBJ2-2, is GAGVSQTPSNKVTEKGKYVELRCDPISGHTALYWYRQSLGQGPEFLIYFQGTGAADDSGLPNDRFFAVRPEGSVSTLKIQRTERGDSAVYLCASSSNGAGPGELFFGEGSRLTVL.

The CDR3, as DNA: TGTGCCAGCAGCCAAGACCGGGGGGTATCCTACGAGCAGTACTTC. Its translation: CASSQDRGVSYEQYF. The V call is TRBV14, the J call TRBJ2-7, with TRBD2 matching 7 bases. V was pared by 0 bases and J by 1 base, with 3 bases of the junction left unmatched. Germline values: CDR1 SGHDN, CDR2 FVKESK. The CDR3 has 15 residues.

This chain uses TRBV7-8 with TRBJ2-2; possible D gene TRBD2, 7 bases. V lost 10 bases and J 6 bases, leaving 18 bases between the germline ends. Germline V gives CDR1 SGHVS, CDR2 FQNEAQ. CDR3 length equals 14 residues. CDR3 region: CAIRRGGAAGELFF. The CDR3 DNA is TGTGCCATCCGGAGGGGGGGGGCGGCCGGGGAGCTGTTTTTT.

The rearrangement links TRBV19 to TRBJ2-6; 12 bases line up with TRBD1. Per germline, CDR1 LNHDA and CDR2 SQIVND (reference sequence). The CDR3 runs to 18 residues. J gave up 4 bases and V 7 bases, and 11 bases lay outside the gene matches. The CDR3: CASNNPGQGASGANVLTF. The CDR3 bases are TGTGCCAGTAACAATCCGGGACAGGGGGCGTCCGGGGCCAACGTCCTGACTTTC.

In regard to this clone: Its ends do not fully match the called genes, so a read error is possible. Here the CDR3 reads CASSSSGTSGETRYF. The CDR3 region has the DNA TGCGCCAGCAGCTCCTCCGGGACTAGCGGGGAGACGCGGTATTTT. The chain uses TRBV5-1 and TRBJ2-3, with 13 positions matching TRBD2. The CDR3 is 15 amino acids. Germline V CDR1 and CDR2: SGHRS, YFSETQ.

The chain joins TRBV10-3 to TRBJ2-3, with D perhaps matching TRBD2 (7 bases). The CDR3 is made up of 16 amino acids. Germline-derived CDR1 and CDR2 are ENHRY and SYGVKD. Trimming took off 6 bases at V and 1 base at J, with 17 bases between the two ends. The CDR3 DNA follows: TGTGCCATCAGCCCATTTGGCGGGGGCGGCACAGATACGCAGTATTTT. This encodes CAISPFGGGGTDTQYF.

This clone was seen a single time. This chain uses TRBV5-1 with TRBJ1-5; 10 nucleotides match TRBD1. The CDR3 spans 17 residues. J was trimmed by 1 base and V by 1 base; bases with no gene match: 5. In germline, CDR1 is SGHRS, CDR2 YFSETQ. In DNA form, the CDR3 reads TGCGCCAGCAGCTTGCGACAGGGGGCGTTCAGCAATCAGCCCCAGCATTTT. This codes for CASSLRQGAFSNQPQHF.

The CDR3 reads CASSAKTGGTYEQYF. CDR3 DNA: TGTGCCAGCAGTGCCAAGACAGGGGGGACCTACGAGCAGTACTTC. The gene calls are TRBV6-4 and TRBJ2-7; TRBD1 aligns across 9 bases. The CDR3 extends over 15 amino acids. Germline trimming cut 4 bases from V and 2 bases from J; bases unmatched to any gene: 6. CDR1 is MRHNA, CDR2 SNTAGT, per germline.